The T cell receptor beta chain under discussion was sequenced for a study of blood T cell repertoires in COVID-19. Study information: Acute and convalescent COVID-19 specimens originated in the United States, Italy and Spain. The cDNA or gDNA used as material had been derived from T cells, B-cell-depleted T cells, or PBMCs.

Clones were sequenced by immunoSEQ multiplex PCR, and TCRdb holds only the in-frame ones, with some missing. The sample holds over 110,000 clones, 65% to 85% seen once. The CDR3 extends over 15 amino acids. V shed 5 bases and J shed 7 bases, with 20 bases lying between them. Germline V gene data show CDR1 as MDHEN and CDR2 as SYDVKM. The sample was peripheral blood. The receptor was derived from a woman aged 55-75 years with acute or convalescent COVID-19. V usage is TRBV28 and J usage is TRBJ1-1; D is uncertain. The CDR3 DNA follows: TGTGCCAGCAGTACCCGAGGGCGTTCTTGGGGTGAAGCTTTCTTT. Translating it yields CASSTRGRSWGEAFF. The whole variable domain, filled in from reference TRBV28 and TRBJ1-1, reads DVKVTQSSRYLVKRTGEKVFLECVQDMDHENMFWYRQDPGLGLRLIYFSYDVKMKEKGDIPEGYSVSREKKERFSLILESASTNQTSMYLCASSTRGRSWGEAFFGQGTRLTVV.